These 31 T cell receptor beta chains were sequenced from one sample in a study of cytomegalovirus exposure and HLA in healthy donors. The PCR ran on 60 Vbeta and 13 Jbeta primers. Some clones are missing from TCRdb's copy, which holds only in-frame ones; the method was immunoSEQ multiplex PCR. The data show about 160,000 clones, with roughly 79% seen just once and around 0.98% held by the top ten. What was sequenced was PBMCs. These receptors all come from a woman aged 45-60 years in good health and CMV-seropositive.

This clone was counted a few times. The V and J genes are TRBV5-6 and TRBJ1-1; 7 nucleotides match TRBD1. This CDR3 is built from 15 residues. V was pared by 4 bases and J by 4 bases, with 10 bases of the junction left unmatched. The germline CDR1 and CDR2 sequences are SGHDT and YYEEEE. DNA of the CDR3: TGTGCCAGCAGCGCTACCTGGGACAGAGGCACTGAAGCTTTCTTT. As protein: CASSATWDRGTEAFF.

V and J are TRBV5-1 and TRBJ2-5, with a possible D match to TRBD1 (5 bases). Germline V gene lookup returns CDR1 SGHRS and CDR2 YFSETQ. The CDR3 sequence is 15 residues long. Trimming took off 0 bases at V and 4 bases at J, with 13 bases between the two ends. CDR3 amino acids: CASSLADGAGETQYF. The CDR3 DNA reads as TGCGCCAGCAGCTTGGCCGATGGGGCCGGAGAGACCCAGTACTTC.

The chain is built from TRBV7-6 and TRBJ2-3; 7 nucleotides line up with TRBD2. Germline assignment: CDR1 SGHVS and CDR2 FNYEAQ. The J segment lost 5 bases and the V segment lost 3 bases, leaving 5 bases of the junction unmatched. This CDR3 is 14 amino acids long. Written as DNA, the CDR3 is TGTGCCAGCAGCTTGGGGGGGGTAGGAGATACGCAGTATTTT. Protein product: CASSLGGVGDTQYF.

The chain carries TRBV2 and TRBJ1-1; 8 nucleotides align to TRBD1. Germline trimming cut 5 bases from V and 4 bases from J; bases unmatched to any gene: 9. Germline V lookup: CDR1 SNHLY, CDR2 FYNNEI. CDR3 length: 15 residues. The CDR3 bases are TGTGCCAGCAGTTTTTATGGACAGGGAGGCACTGAAGCTTTCTTT. It codes for CASSFYGQGGTEAFF.

This sequence joins TRBV6-4 and TRBJ2-1; D might be TRBD1 (6 bases). Germline V gene sequence: CDR1 MRHNA, CDR2 SNTAGT. Trimming shortened V by 3 bases and J by 6 bases, and 9 bases separated the two germline ends. The CDR3 consists of 13 residues. In DNA form, the CDR3 reads TGTGCCAGCAGTGAACAGGGCTCCAATGAGCAGTTCTTC. Translating gives CASSEQGSNEQFF.

The chain couples TRBV28 to TRBJ1-2, with D perhaps matching TRBD1 (6 bases). The CDR3 extends over 13 amino acids. In germline, CDR1 is MDHEN, CDR2 SYDVKM. Trimming shortened V by 4 bases and J by 8 bases, and 14 bases separated the two germline ends. The CDR3 here is CASSSNRVMGYTF. The CDR3, as DNA: TGTGCCAGCAGTTCTAACAGGGTAATGGGCTACACCTTC.

The chain combines TRBV6-1 with TRBJ2-7, with 7 bases matching TRBD1. Trimming removed 6 bases from V and 3 bases from J; junction bases left unmatched: 11. The CDR3 extends over 15 amino acids. Germline values: CDR1 MNHNS, CDR2 SASEGT. This CDR3 is CASRSRDRPSYEQYF. In nucleotides, the CDR3 is TGTGCCAGCAGGAGCCGGGACAGACCAAGCTACGAGCAGTACTTC.

The chain links TRBV7-6 to TRBJ2-7, with 16 bases matching TRBD2. In germline, CDR1 is SGHVS, CDR2 FNYEAQ. The CDR3 is 18 residues long. Germline trimming cut 1 base from V and 7 bases from J; bases unmatched to any gene: 10. In DNA, the CDR3 is TGTGCCAGCAGCTTAGGGTTTGGGACTAGCGGGAGGGCCGCGGAGCAGTACTTC. This sequence encodes CASSLGFGTSGRAAEQYF. Looking up the rest from reference TRBV7-6 and TRBJ2-7 gives the full variable domain: GAGVSQSPRYKVTKRGQDVALRCDPISGHVSLYWYRQALGQGPEFLTYFNYEAQQDKSGLPNDRFSAERPEGSISTLTIQRTEQRDSAMYRCASSLGFGTSGRAAEQYFGPGTRLTVT.

V is TRBV6-1 and J is TRBJ2-7; 8 nucleotides line up with TRBD1. The CDR3 runs to 16 residues. CDR1 and CDR2 (germline): MNHNS, SASEGT. Germline trimming cut 4 bases from V and 4 bases from J; bases unmatched to any gene: 12. The CDR3 DNA is TGTGCCAGCAGTGTAGCCCAGACAGGGGTGCCGTACGAGCAGTACTTC. This encodes CASSVAQTGVPYEQYF.

The chain employs TRBV28 and TRBJ2-6; 8 nucleotides agree with TRBD1. From germline, CDR1 is MDHEN and CDR2 SYDVKM. The V gene end was trimmed by 5 bases and the J gene end by 4 bases; junction bases not matched to a gene: 4. The CDR3 totals 15 residues. CDR3 sequence reads: CASSTRGRGANVLTF. In DNA form, the CDR3 reads TGTGCCAGCAGTACCAGGGGGCGCGGGGCCAACGTCCTGACTTTC.

The V gene is TRBV7-2, the J gene TRBJ2-5; a possible D gene is TRBD2 (5 bases). Germline CDR1 is SGHTA and CDR2 is FQGNSA. V shed 3 bases and J shed 5 bases, with 10 bases lying between them. The CDR3 totals 13 residues. The CDR3 DNA reads as TGTGCCAGCAGCTTGGGAGTAGCGGAGACCCAGTACTTC. It codes for CASSLGVAETQYF.

The chain carries TRBV5-6 and TRBJ1-4; TRBD1 aligns across 7 bases. The V gene end was trimmed by 4 bases and the J gene end by 7 bases; junction bases not matched to a gene: 7. Germline V gives CDR1 SGHDT, CDR2 YYEEEE. CDR3 length equals 14 residues. The CDR3 protein is CASSDRVWGEKLFF. The CDR3 region has the DNA TGTGCCAGCAGCGACAGGGTGTGGGGTGAAAAACTGTTTTTT.

V and J are TRBV6-5 and TRBJ1-2; maybe TRBD1 (6 bases). Germline values: CDR1 MNHEY, CDR2 SVGAGI. Trimming stripped 2 bases from V and 6 bases from J, with 16 bases between. The CDR3 totals 15 residues. The CDR3 coding sequence is TGTGCCAGCAGTTACGTTCCGCAGGGGTATCATGGCTACACCTTC. It codes for CASSYVPQGYHGYTF.

The chain couples TRBV6-4 to TRBJ2-7, with 12 positions matching TRBD2. The CDR3 totals 18 residues. The junction had 9 bases not matched to a gene; V was cut back by 2 bases and J by 1 base. From germline, CDR1 is MRHNA and CDR2 SNTAGT. This CDR3 reads CASSDPSGRALGSYEQYF. The CDR3 nucleotides read TGTGCCAGCAGTGACCCTAGCGGGAGGGCCCTCGGTTCCTACGAGCAGTACTTC.

The chain recombines TRBV28 with TRBJ1-5; weak D call: TRBD1 (5 bases). Germline V gives CDR1 MDHEN, CDR2 SYDVKM. This CDR3 comprises 14 residues. Trimming took 5 bases from V and 2 from J, leaving 10 bases between them. Here the CDR3 DNA reads TGTGCCAGCAGTGGGTGGGGGGGCAATCAGCCCCAGCATTTT. Its protein product is CASSGWGGNQPQHF.

The chain recombines TRBV19 with TRBJ1-4, with D unresolved. Germline V gene data show CDR1 as LNHDA and CDR2 as SQIVND (reference sequence). V was clipped by 7 bases and J by 9 bases, with 12 bases between them. CDR3 length: 12 residues. CDR3 in DNA: TGTGCCAGTAATGATCCGGGTAAAAAACTGTTTTTT. Residues: CASNDPGKKLFF.

Worth noting for this clone: The missing conserved phenylalanine or tryptophan at the end of this CDR3 makes a read error likely. V is TRBV19 and J is TRBJ1-1; the D is unclear. The V gene's germline CDR1 is LNHDA and CDR2 SQIVND (reference sequence). Trimming shortened V by 8 bases and J by 4 bases, and 14 bases separated the two germline ends. This CDR3 has 13 residues. The CDR3 DNA follows: TGTGCCAGTTCGGCCGGGTGGGGCACTGAAGCTTTCCTT. Residues: CASSAGWGTEAFL.

The chain is built from TRBV9 and TRBJ1-1; D uncertain. This CDR3 has 14 residues. Trimming removed 3 bases at V and 0 bases at J, with 9 bases between. Germline V gene sequence: CDR1 SGDLS, CDR2 YYNGEE. CDR3 nucleotides: TGTGCCAGCAGCGGAGCGGGCCTGAACACTGAAGCTTTCTTT. Translating gives CASSGAGLNTEAFF. The full variable domain, rest sourced from reference TRBV9 and TRBJ1-1, is DSGVTQTPKHLITATGQRVTLRCSPRSGDLSVYWYQQSLDQGLQFLIQYYNGEERAKGNILERFSAQQFPDLHSELNLSSLELGDSALYFCASSGAGLNTEAFFGQGTRLTVV.

This clone was counted a single time. The chain is built from TRBV18 and TRBJ1-2, with a possible D match to TRBD1 (6 bases). V was pared by 4 bases and J by 2 bases, with 11 bases between. CDR3 length: 14 amino acids. Germline loops: CDR1 KGHSH, CDR2 LQKENI. The CDR3 sequence is CASSLDQGNYGYTF. The CDR3 bases are TGTGCCAGCTCACTAGACCAGGGGAACTATGGCTACACCTTC.

The rearrangement joins TRBV30 to TRBJ1-1; 7 bases fit TRBD1. This CDR3 spans 13 amino acids. Trimming cost V 0 bases and J 8 bases; bases outside gene matches: 6. CDR1 GTSNPN and CDR2 SVGIG come from the germline V gene (reference sequence). The CDR3 DNA follows: TGTGCCTGGAGTGTAAGGACAGGCCGGGAAGCTTTCTTT. Its protein product is CAWSVRTGREAFF.

This clone is a singleton in its sample. The V gene is TRBV6-1, the J gene TRBJ1-2; TRBD1 might be the D (6 bases). From germline, CDR1 is MNHNS and CDR2 SASEGT. This CDR3 is 16 amino acids long. Trimming removed 2 bases from V and 1 base from J, with 14 bases in between. This chain's CDR3 is CASSEFPTGDNYGYTF. CDR3 DNA sequence: TGTGCCAGCAGTGAATTCCCGACAGGAGATAACTATGGCTACACCTTC.

The V and J genes are TRBV18 and TRBJ2-5, with 11 nucleotides matching TRBD1. This CDR3 contains 13 residues. Germline V lookup: CDR1 KGHSH, CDR2 LQKENI. J gave up 4 bases and V 6 bases, and 1 base lay outside the gene matches. The CDR3 protein is CASSGTGGETQYF. CDR3 DNA: TGTGCCAGCTCCGGGACAGGGGGAGAGACCCAGTACTTC.

The V gene is TRBV11-2, the J gene TRBJ2-1; 7 bases fit TRBD2. Germline CDR1 reads SGHAT; CDR2 reads FQNNGV. The CDR3 is 17 residues long. V shed 4 bases and J 1 base; nucleotides not matched to a gene: 10. DNA for the CDR3: TGTGCCAGCAGCTCCCGGGGAGGGGCCATATCCTACAATGAGCAGTTCTTC. This encodes CASSSRGGAISYNEQFF.

The V call is TRBV29-1, the J call TRBJ2-1; TRBD2 matches 11 bases. The CDR3 totals 19 residues. V was pared by 4 bases and J by 15 bases, with 29 bases of the junction left unmatched. Germline CDR1 is SQVTM and CDR2 is ANQGSEA. CDR3 protein: CSVGRAGTGGLAGATRWFF. The CDR3 DNA sequence: TGCAGCGTTGGCCGGGCCGGGACAGGAGGACTAGCGGGCGCAACCCGTTGGTTCTTC.

The gene calls are TRBV27 and TRBJ1-1; 7 positions match TRBD1. This CDR3 contains 15 residues. J lost 3 bases, V lost 3 bases, and 7 bases had no gene match. CDR1 is MNHEY, CDR2 SMNVEV, per germline (reference sequence). In DNA, the CDR3 is TGTGCCAGCAGTTTGTTCGGGACAGCGGACACTGAAGCTTTCTTT. Its protein product is CASSLFGTADTEAFF.

This clone was seen only once. The chain has TRBV29-1 and TRBJ1-2; the match to TRBD1 covers 11 bases. The CDR3 is 14 amino acids. Unmatched junction bases numbered 9, after V lost 6 bases and J lost 6 bases. The V gene's germline CDR1 is SQVTM and CDR2 ANQGSEA. In DNA, the CDR3 is TGCAGCGTGACCGGGACAGGGGGTGCTAATGGCTACACCTTC. Translated: CSVTGTGGANGYTF.

This chain links TRBV21-1 with TRBJ2-2; the table calls TRBD1, which could not be checked here. TRBV21-1 is tagged as a pseudogene. This CDR3 region has 17 residues. CDR3 sequence (DNA): TGTGCCAGCAGCCTACCGGGACAGGGGTGTAGGACCGGGGAGCTGTTTTTT. Amino acids: CASSLPGQGCRTGELFF.

J is TRBJ1-1 and V is TRBV28, with TRBD1 identical over 9 bases. Looked up from germline, CDR1 is MDHEN and CDR2 is SYDVKM. The CDR3 spans 15 residues. Germline trimming cut 3 bases from V and 1 base from J; bases unmatched to any gene: 3. CDR3: CASSLPGQGNTEAFF. CDR3 nucleotide sequence: TGTGCCAGCAGTTTGCCGGGACAGGGGAACACTGAAGCTTTCTTT.

J is TRBJ1-6 and V is TRBV7-2; TRBD1 is a possible D gene (5 bases). V was trimmed by 2 bases and J by 8 bases, leaving 10 bases between them. Germline V gene lookup returns CDR1 SGHTA and CDR2 FQGNSA. This CDR3 spans 14 amino acids. The CDR3 nucleotides read TGTGCCAGCAGCTTACGGGGGTCCCATTCACCCCTCCACTTT. This codes for CASSLRGSHSPLHF.

The chain is built from TRBV18 and TRBJ2-7; TRBD1 aligns across 10 bases. V lost 4 bases to trimming and J lost 1 base; unmatched junction nucleotides: 4. The CDR3 length is 15 residues. Looked up from germline, CDR1 is KGHSH and CDR2 is LQKENI. The CDR3: CASSRTGGTSYEQYF. The CDR3 bases are TGTGCCAGCTCACGGACAGGGGGAACATCCTACGAGCAGTACTTC.

The V gene is TRBV6-4, the J gene TRBJ1-1; TRBD1 matches 8 bases. This CDR3 spans 14 amino acids. V shed 5 bases and J 3 bases; nucleotides not matched to a gene: 5. The germline V gene has CDR1 MRHNA and CDR2 SNTAGT. This CDR3 reads CASSKTGEDTEAFF. CDR3 DNA: TGTGCCAGCAGTAAGACAGGGGAAGACACTGAAGCTTTCTTT.